This is a list of T cell receptor beta chains from one sample in a study of cytomegalovirus exposure and HLA in healthy donors. Method: immunoSEQ multiplex PCR; TCRdb's copy keeps in-frame clones and lacks some. The table includes roughly 180,000 clones, nearly 80% detected once. The sample consisted of PBMCs. Receptors were obtained from a female donor in good health and CMV-seronegative. Both conserved end residues are part of each CDR3. Each record gives: D gene, V gene, clone size, J gene, CDR3 DNA, CDR3 protein. D genes are given only for firm matches. A clone size is listed for some rows: how often the clone was seen (once, few, many), or a class if it is expanded.

.,TRBV5-1,.,TRBJ2-5,TGCGCCAGCAGCTTGGCCTCACAGCAAGAGACCCAGTACTTC,CASSLASQQETQYF
TRBD1,TRBV7-9,.,TRBJ1-3,TGTGCCAGCAGCTTAGTCGGGACAGGGGACGGAAACACCATATATTTT,CASSLVGTGDGNTIYF
TRBD2,TRBV18,few,TRBJ2-5,TGTGCCAGCTCACCTCCACTAGCGCGGGAGACCCAGTACTTC,CASSPPLARETQYF
.,TRBV27,.,TRBJ1-5,TGTGCCAGCAGTTCAGAACAGGGAGATCAGCCCCAGCATTTT,CASSSEQGDQPQHF
TRBD1,TRBV19,.,TRBJ2-5,TGTGCCAGTAGCTTGGACAGGGAAGAGACCCAGTACTTC,CASSLDREETQYF
.,TRBV19,.,TRBJ1-3,TGTGCCAGTACCAATCGACGGAGCTCTGGAAACACCATATATTTT,CASTNRRSSGNTIYF
.,TRBV6-5,.,TRBJ2-1,TGTGCCAGCGCGACCCGGGACTTCAAGGGCAATGAGCAGTTCTTC,CASATRDFKGNEQFF
.,TRBV28,.,TRBJ1-2,TGTGCCAGCAGTTTGTCGACAGACACATATGGCTACACCTTC,CASSLSTDTYGYTF
.,TRBV27,.,TRBJ2-3,TGTGCCAGCAGCCCAAGACTAGTTAGAACAGATACGCAGTATTTT,CASSPRLVRTDTQYF
.,TRBV12-5,.,TRBJ1-1,TGTGCTAGTGCCCCCTGGGGGGATGGCACTGAAGCTTTCTTT,CASAPWGDGTEAFF